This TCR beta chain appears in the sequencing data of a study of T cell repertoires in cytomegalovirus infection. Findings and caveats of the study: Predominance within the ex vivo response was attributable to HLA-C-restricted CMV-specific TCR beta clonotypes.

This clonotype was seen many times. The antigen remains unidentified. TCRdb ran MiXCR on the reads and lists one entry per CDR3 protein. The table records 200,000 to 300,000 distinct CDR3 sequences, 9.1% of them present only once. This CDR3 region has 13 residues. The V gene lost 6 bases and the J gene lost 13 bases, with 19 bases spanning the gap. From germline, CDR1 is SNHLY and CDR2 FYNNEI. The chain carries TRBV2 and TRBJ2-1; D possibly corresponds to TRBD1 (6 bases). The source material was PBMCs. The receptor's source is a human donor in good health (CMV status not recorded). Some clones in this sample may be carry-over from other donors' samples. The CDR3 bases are TGTGCCAGCAGACAAAATACAGGGTCGGACCAGTTCTTC. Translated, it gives CASRQNTGSDQFF.